This is a list of T cell receptor beta chains from one sample in a study of blood T cell repertoires in COVID-19. Profiled with immunoSEQ multiplex PCR; TCRdb holds only in-frame clones, not every one. The sample contains 400,000 or so clones, 89% of which appear only once. Sequencing was carried out using peripheral blood. Receptors were obtained from a middle-aged woman with COVID-19, enrolled during active disease. Both conserved end residues are part of each CDR3. D genes are given only for firm matches. Some rows have no size entry. The others give once, few or many, or a class for an expanded clone.

NA,NA,TRBV28,TRBJ1-5,CASSTFSSHNQPQHF,TGTGCCAGCAGTACTTTCTCGAGTCACAATCAGCCCCAGCATTTT
NA,NA,TRBV11-2,TRBJ2-2,CASSLLSGFNTGELFF,TGTGCCAGCAGTCTACTAAGCGGGTTTAACACCGGGGAGCTGTTTTTT
NA,NA,TRBV5-1,TRBJ1-6,CASSPESDITYNSPLHF,TGCGCCAGCAGCCCCGAGTCAGACATCACCTATAATTCACCCCTCCACTTT
NA,NA,TRBV29-1,TRBJ1-1,CSVERAAEAFF,TGCAGCGTTGAGCGGGCCGCTGAAGCTTTCTTT
NA,TRBD1,TRBV6-4,TRBJ2-4,CASEQGDGKNIQYF,TGTGCCAGCGAACAGGGGGACGGGAAAAACATTCAGTACTTC
NA,NA,TRBV10-3,TRBJ1-5,CAISEGRLNQPQHF,TGTGCCATCAGTGAGGGCAGGCTTAATCAGCCCCAGCATTTT
NA,NA,TRBV14,TRBJ2-7,CASSDTGIYSYEQYF,TGTGCCAGCAGCGACACCGGGATTTACTCCTACGAGCAGTACTTC
once,TRBD2,TRBV28,TRBJ2-1,CASRRVTGTSGLNEQFF,TGTGCCAGCAGACGGGTAACAGGGACTAGCGGTCTCAATGAGCAGTTCTTC
NA,NA,TRBV9,TRBJ1-2,CASSVGHQGVYGYTF,TGTGCCAGCAGCGTAGGACATCAGGGCGTCTATGGCTACACCTTC
NA,TRBD2,TRBV4-3,TRBJ2-3,CASSQDRASGGPDTQYF,TGCGCCAGCAGCCAAGATCGGGCTAGCGGGGGGCCAGATACGCAGTATTTT
NA,TRBD1,TRBV18,TRBJ2-7,CASSPLTGDDSYEQYF,TGTGCCAGCTCACCGCTTACAGGGGACGACTCCTACGAGCAGTACTTC
NA,NA,TRBV6-2/TRBV6-3,TRBJ2-5,CASSRRGGRYQETQYF,TGTGCCAGCAGCCGGAGAGGAGGCCGATACCAAGAGACCCAGTACTTC
NA,TRBD1,TRBV28,TRBJ2-2,CASSPDRGNTGELFF,TGTGCCAGCAGTCCAGACAGGGGCAACACCGGGGAGCTGTTTTTT
NA,TRBD1,TRBV2,TRBJ1-5,CASSQGSSGGREPQHF,TGTGCCAGCAGCCAGGGCAGTTCAGGGGGTCGGGAGCCCCAGCATTTT
NA,NA,TRBV6-2/TRBV6-3,TRBJ1-5,CASSYLSLNQPQHF,TGTGCCAGCAGTTACTTGTCCCTTAATCAGCCCCAGCATTTT
NA,TRBD2,TRBV27,TRBJ2-7,CASKTSGGYEQYF,TGTGCCAGCAAAACTAGCGGGGGCTACGAGCAGTACTTC
NA,TRBD2,TRBV5-4,TRBJ2-3,CASSLGRTRVSFTDTQYF,TGTGCCAGCAGCTTGGGGCGGACTAGGGTCTCGTTCACAGATACGCAGTATTTT
NA,TRBD1,TRBV9,TRBJ2-7,CASSVGGQHSYEQYF,TGTGCCAGCAGCGTAGGGGGACAGCACTCCTACGAGCAGTACTTC
many,NA,TRBV2,TRBJ1-5,CASLRQHNQPQHF,TGTGCCAGCCTACGACAGCACAATCAGCCCCAGCATTTT
NA,NA,TRBV28,TRBJ1-5,CASSKSTGNQPQHF,TGTGCCAGCAGCAAATCGACAGGCAATCAGCCCCAGCATTTT
NA,NA,TRBV27,TRBJ2-1,CASSLPAGAQLKYNEQFF,TGTGCCAGCAGTTTACCCGCGGGGGCCCAACTCAAGTACAATGAGCAGTTCTTC
NA,TRBD1,TRBV18,TRBJ1-3,CASSPKTGQISGNTIYF,TGTGCCAGCTCACCGAAAACGGGACAGATCTCTGGAAACACCATATATTTT
NA,NA,TRBV30,TRBJ2-5,CAWNSGRAEETQYF,TGTGCCTGGAATTCCGGCAGGGCTGAAGAGACCCAGTACTTC
NA,NA,TRBV9,TRBJ1-4,CASGVGGSNEKLFF,TGTGCCAGCGGGGTCGGGGGATCTAATGAAAAACTGTTTTTT
NA,NA,TRBV3-1/TRBV3-2,TRBJ1-2,CASSQDHGRPLKGYTF,TGTGCCAGCAGCCAAGATCACGGGAGGCCTCTCAAGGGCTACACCTTC
NA,NA,TRBV3-1/TRBV3-2,TRBJ2-4,CASSQRTQRGSKNIQYF,TGTGCCAGCAGCCAACGAACACAGAGAGGGTCCAAAAACATTCAGTACTTC
NA,TRBD1,TRBV6-5,TRBJ1-5,CASSSGTGRGQPQHF,TGTGCCAGCAGTTCCGGGACAGGGAGGGGACAGCCCCAGCATTTT
NA,NA,TRBV29-1,TRBJ1-3,CSVELGNTIYF,TGCAGCGTTGAATTGGGCAACACCATATATTTT
NA,TRBD2,TRBV18,TRBJ2-1,CASSPVAGALRNEQFF,TGTGCCAGCTCACCGGTAGCGGGAGCTTTACGGAATGAGCAGTTCTTC
NA,NA,TRBV18,TRBJ1-3,CASSPLEVMGSGNTIYF,TGTGCCAGCTCACCCCTAGAAGTAATGGGCTCTGGAAACACCATATATTTT
NA,NA,TRBV28,TRBJ2-7,CASSSPKLVLPYEQYF,TGTGCCAGCAGTTCCCCCAAACTCGTACTGCCCTACGAGCAGTACTTC
NA,NA,TRBV5-1,TRBJ2-7,CASSLERAYEQYF,TGCGCCAGCAGCTTGGAGAGGGCATACGAGCAGTACTTC
few,NA,TRBV7-8,TRBJ1-1,CASSPQGGEAFF,TGTGCCAGCAGCCCACAGGGCGGTGAAGCTTTCTTT
NA,NA,TRBV2,TRBJ1-3,CASSGLSNTIYF,TGTGCCAGCAGTGGACTTTCCAACACCATATATTTT
once,NA,TRBV7-9,TRBJ2-1,CASSLITVDEQFF,TGTGCCAGCAGCTTAATCACGGTCGATGAGCAGTTCTTC
NA,TRBD2,TRBV6-2/TRBV6-3,TRBJ2-6,CASSPPPGLVGSGANVLTF,TGTGCCAGCAGTCCCCCGCCGGGACTAGTCGGCTCTGGGGCCAACGTCCTGACTTTC
NA,TRBD1,TRBV7-9,TRBJ2-7,CASSPGQGAVYEQYF,TGTGCCAGCAGTCCTGGACAGGGAGCCGTCTACGAGCAGTACTTC
NA,NA,TRBV27,TRBJ2-7,CASSYNNRLHF,TGTGCCAGCAGTTACAATAACAGGTTGCACTTC
NA,NA,TRBV6-6,TRBJ2-2,CASKTDTGELFF,TGTGCCAGCAAGACAGACACCGGGGAGCTGTTTTTT
once,TRBD1,TRBV29-1,TRBJ2-2,CSVETTGAGELFF,TGCAGCGTTGAAACCACAGGGGCCGGGGAGCTGTTTTTT
NA,TRBD1,TRBV7-2,TRBJ2-7,CASSPDREGEQYF,TGTGCCAGCAGCCCGGACAGGGAAGGGGAGCAGTACTTC
once,NA,TRBV3-1/TRBV3-2,TRBJ1-2,CASSQEVRKYGYTF,TGTGCCAGCAGCCAAGAAGTCAGGAAATACGGCTACACCTTC
NA,NA,TRBV5-4,TRBJ1-3,CASSQDQGSSGNTIYF,TGTGCCAGCAGCCAAGATCAGGGATCCTCTGGAAACACCATATATTTT
NA,NA,TRBV28,TRBJ1-1,CASSDPTAMNTEAFF,TGTGCCAGCAGTGACCCGACAGCCATGAACACTGAAGCTTTCTTT
NA,TRBD1,TRBV30,TRBJ1-5,CAWSDPDRVNQPQHF,TGTGCCTGGAGTGACCCGGACAGGGTCAATCAGCCCCAGCATTTT
NA,NA,TRBV27,TRBJ1-5,CASSLLGEGNQPQHF,TGTGCCAGCAGTTTATTGGGAGAAGGCAATCAGCCCCAGCATTTT
NA,TRBD2,TRBV3-1/TRBV3-2,TRBJ2-5,CATHPGGGRAWETQYF,TGTGCCACCCACCCTGGAGGCGGGAGGGCCTGGGAGACCCAGTACTTC
NA,TRBD2,TRBV24-1,TRBJ2-2,CATSDYASGRPGRTGELFF,TGTGCCACCAGTGATTACGCTAGCGGGAGGCCGGGGAGGACCGGGGAGCTGTTTTTT
NA,TRBD1,TRBV28,TRBJ2-2,CASRRTGDTGELFF,TGTGCCAGCAGAAGGACAGGGGACACCGGGGAGCTGTTTTTT